The present TCR beta chain was sequenced within a study of beta chain features in type 1 diabetes (dated by TCRdb to the late 2010s). A note on the overall study: Mean age, gender distribution, total cell number and subset yield did not differ between patients and healthy donors. Across all samples, fewer than 130 million sorted cells were examined, and cell number per subset correlated strongly with RNA yield. The study compared the TCRB repertoires of sorted circulating CD4+ T cell subsets in recently diagnosed type 1 diabetes patients with those in matched healthy donors. Whereas all 28 donors provided naive and central memory subsets, regulatory and stem cell-like memory subsets were isolated from just 8 patients and about 8 healthy donors. Study-wide conclusions, independent of this receptor: In all four CD4+ subsets, TCRB CDR3 length was moderately but significantly shorter in type 1 diabetes patients. Only small numbers of individuals were included in the HLA sub-analyses, which left unresolved whether HLA type had any influence on TCRB rearrangement. Patients with type 1 diabetes made fewer insertions and deleted more nucleotides at VDJ recombination sites, implying thymic rearrangement abnormalities. Naive, central memory and regulatory TCRB repertoires appeared to be more similar among patients than among healthy donors. Because cDNA was sequenced instead of genomic DNA, activated cells with high expression could be over-represented, although the groups did not differ in activation or CD3 levels. PCR might favor shorter templates, but patient and control samples were amplified and corrected together, so any skew would affect both groups equally.

From each donor, a single peripheral blood sample of about 100 mL on average was drawn into heparinised tubes. A BD FACSAria II and a panel including CD45RO, CCR7, CD25, CD127, CD95 and CD27 were used to sort naive, central memory, regulatory and stem cell-like memory CD4+ T cells. Every sorted population had a purity above 98%. PBMCs were isolated right away by Lymphoprep density gradient centrifugation and were stained directly, without culture. So that batch effects would be minimized, each experiment stained and sorted samples in pairs, pairing one healthy donor with one patient. About this clone itself: The clone's antigen remains unknown. No base quality values were provided; no much bigger clone lies one nucleotide off.

The High Capacity cDNA Reverse Transcription Kit was used to reverse transcribe all of the isolated RNA, meaning that expressed TCRB transcripts were what got sequenced. Naive, central memory and regulatory T cell samples underwent deep immunoSEQ sequencing, averaging about 3.57 million total reads per sample. Sorted cells were lysed in RLT buffer and RNA was extracted with DNase-treated RNeasy Micro or Mini kits, depending on cell number. Each cell subset was processed on its own to prevent cross-contamination, while patient and healthy donor samples were processed together. Using the immunoSEQ multiplex PCR, TCRB sequences were amplified from cDNA into 87-bp fragments spanning the CDR3 region. Sequencing of the amplicons was performed on the Illumina HiSeq platform. In the authors' own workflow: PCR bias was corrected computationally using synthetic template baselines, and reads within Hamming distance 2 were collapsed, with unmergeable singletons discarded. By aligning reads against IMGT, V, D and J genes, CDR3 length, and insertions or deletions at six rearrangement sites were assigned. Within each subset, clonotype counts were normalized to sorted cell number, and only after that were true diversity and Gini coefficients computed with the tcR R package. The overlap coefficient, calculated on TCRB nucleotide sequences, was used to measure repertoire sharing. This is the immuneACCESS table as TCRdb keeps it, with only in-frame sequences that have V and J called. A part of the clones is gone; compared with another copy, unresolved V genes explain less than half, and the rest is unexplained. That table is the source of V, J and clone size, and D and trimming were worked out from the DNA. Present in this sample are about 220,000 clones, 11% of which were seen just once. Of the sample, over 1% is held by the ten largest clones.

The CDR3 runs 13 residues from the cysteine to the phenylalanine. Just the 39-base CDR3 DNA is kept, in frame starting at base 1. V is clipped by 4 bases and J by 1 base, and the sequence between their germline boundaries is 8 bases long. The germline V gene encodes CDR1 SGHNT and CDR2 YYREEE (reference sequence). The receptor comes from a man aged 18 to 35 in good health. The sample comprised central memory CD4+ T cells from blood. The chain joins TRBV5-4 to TRBJ1-1, with TRBD1 perhaps the D gene, on 5 matching bases. The CDR3 protein: CASSVDRNTEAFF. The nucleotide sequence is given as TGTGCCAGCAGCGTTGACAGGAACACTGAAGCTTTCTTT.